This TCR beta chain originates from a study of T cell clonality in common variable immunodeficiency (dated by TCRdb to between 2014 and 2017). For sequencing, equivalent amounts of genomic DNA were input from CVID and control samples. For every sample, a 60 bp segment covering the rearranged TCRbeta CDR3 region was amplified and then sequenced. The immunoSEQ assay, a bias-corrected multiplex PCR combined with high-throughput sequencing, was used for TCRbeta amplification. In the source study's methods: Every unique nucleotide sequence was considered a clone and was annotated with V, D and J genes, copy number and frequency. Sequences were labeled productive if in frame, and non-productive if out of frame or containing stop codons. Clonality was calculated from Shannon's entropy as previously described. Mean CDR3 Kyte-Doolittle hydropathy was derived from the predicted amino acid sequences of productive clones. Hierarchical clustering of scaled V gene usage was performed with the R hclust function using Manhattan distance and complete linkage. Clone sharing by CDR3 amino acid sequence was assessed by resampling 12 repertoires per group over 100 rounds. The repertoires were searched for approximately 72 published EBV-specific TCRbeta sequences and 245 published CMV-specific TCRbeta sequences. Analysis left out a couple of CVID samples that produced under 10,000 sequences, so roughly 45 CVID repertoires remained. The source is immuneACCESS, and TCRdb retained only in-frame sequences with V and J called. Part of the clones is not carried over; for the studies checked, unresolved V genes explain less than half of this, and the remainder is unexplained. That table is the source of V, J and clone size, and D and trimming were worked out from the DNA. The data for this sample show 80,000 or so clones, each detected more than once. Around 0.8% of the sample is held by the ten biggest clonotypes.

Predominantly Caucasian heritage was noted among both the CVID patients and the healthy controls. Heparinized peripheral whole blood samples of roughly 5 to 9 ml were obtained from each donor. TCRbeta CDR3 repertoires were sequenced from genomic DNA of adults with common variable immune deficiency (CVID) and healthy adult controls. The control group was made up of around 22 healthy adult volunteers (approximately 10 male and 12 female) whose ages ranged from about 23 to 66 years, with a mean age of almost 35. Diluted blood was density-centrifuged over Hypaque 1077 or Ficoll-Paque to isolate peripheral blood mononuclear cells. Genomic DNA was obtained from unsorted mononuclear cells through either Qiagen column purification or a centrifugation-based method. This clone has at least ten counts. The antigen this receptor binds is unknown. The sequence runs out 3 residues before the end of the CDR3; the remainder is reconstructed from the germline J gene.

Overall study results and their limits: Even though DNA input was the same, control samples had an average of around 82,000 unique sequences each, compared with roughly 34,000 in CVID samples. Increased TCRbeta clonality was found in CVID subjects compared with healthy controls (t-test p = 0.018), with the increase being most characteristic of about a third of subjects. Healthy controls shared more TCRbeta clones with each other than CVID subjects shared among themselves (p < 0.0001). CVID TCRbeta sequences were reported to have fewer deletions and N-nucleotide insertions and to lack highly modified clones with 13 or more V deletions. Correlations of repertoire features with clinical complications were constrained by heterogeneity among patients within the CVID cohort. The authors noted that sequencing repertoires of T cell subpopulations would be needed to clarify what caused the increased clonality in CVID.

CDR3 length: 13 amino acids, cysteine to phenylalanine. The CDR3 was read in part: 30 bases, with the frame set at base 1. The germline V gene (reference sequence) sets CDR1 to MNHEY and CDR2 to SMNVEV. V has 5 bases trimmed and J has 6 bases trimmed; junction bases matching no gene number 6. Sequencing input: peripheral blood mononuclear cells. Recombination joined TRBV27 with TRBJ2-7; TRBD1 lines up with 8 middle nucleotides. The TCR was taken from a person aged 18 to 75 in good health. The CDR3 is CASSPQTGAEQYF. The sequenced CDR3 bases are TGTGCCAGCAGTCCCCAGACAGGGGCCGAG.